This T cell receptor (beta chain) was sequenced in a study of shared clonotypes between healthy human individuals. Findings of the study overall: Clonotypes not shared had lower generation probabilities than those common to all four donors. Tissues were not sampled, only blood, and their repertoires likely differ.

The method was immunoSEQ multiplex PCR; TCRdb's version includes in-frame clones alone and lacks a portion of them. Counted here are approximately 2.5 million clones, roughly 93% occurring once; the ten biggest clones make up roughly 0.39%. Comments on this clone: Its specificity is not known.

The clonotype comes from a man aged 18 to 30 in good health. Some clones in this sample may be carry-over from other donors' samples. The specimen sequenced was naive CD4+ T cells from PBMCs. As to subset: CD45RA+ positively selected.

This chain's CDR3 is CVTRCRSGNSNQPQHF. The CDR3 nucleotides read TGTGTCACCCGATGTAGGTCAGGGAATAGCAATCAGCCCCAGCATTTT. This chain joins TRBV7-5 and TRBJ1-5; TRBD1 reflects the table's D call only, with no check against the DNA. TRBV7-5 corresponds to a pseudogene. The CDR3 has 16 amino acids.